The TCR beta chain under discussion was sequenced for a study of blood T cell repertoires in COVID-19. Study processing details: Amplification from reference gene primers served as the basis for estimated nucleated cell counts. The data were produced by immunoSEQ multiplex PCR, yet TCRdb's version contains in-frame clones alone and is incomplete. V and J calls and clone size come straight from that table; D and trimming were deduced from the DNA. The sample holds 200,000 to 250,000 clones, 84% seen once. Germline V lookup: CDR1 SGHRS, CDR2 YFSETQ. Trimming at V came to 4 bases and at J to 4 bases, leaving 6 bases not matched to a gene. The CDR3 is made up of 15 amino acids.

Sequenced material: PBMCs or T cells enriched from blood (not recorded which). The clonotype was recovered from a woman aged 40-49 years who had recovered from COVID-19. The chain couples TRBV5-1 to TRBJ2-7, with 12 positions matching TRBD2. The CDR3: CASSETSGRNYEQYF. For the CDR3, the DNA is TGCGCCAGCAGCGAAACTAGCGGGAGGAATTACGAGCAGTACTTC.